The 24 T cell receptor beta chains below were found in one sample sequenced in a study of CD8 T cells in ankylosing spondylitis. Using its own MiXCR run on the 5' RACE reads, TCRdb lists one record per CDR3 protein. The repertoire consists of roughly 180,000 distinct CDR3 sequences, with 10% to 15% occurring once and the leading ten covering roughly 9.6%. What was sequenced was blood, either unsorted or a sorted T cell fraction (not recorded which). These receptors all stem from a female donor with ankylosing spondylitis or in good health (not recorded which).

This clonotype was seen only a few times. This chain links TRBV10-3 with TRBJ2-6; D possibly matches TRBD1 or TRBD2 (5 bases each). V lost 8 bases and J lost 2, with 7 bases in between. The CDR3 totals 13 residues. Germline V CDR1 and CDR2: ENHRY, SYGVKD. The CDR3 here is CAIGGPGANVLTF. The CDR3 DNA sequence: TGTGCCATCGGGGGTCCTGGGGCCAACGTCCTGACTTTC.

This clonotype was recorded many times. The CDR3 sequence: CASSPLNGKGNEQYF. The CDR3 nucleotides read TGTGCCAGCAGCCCCCTTAACGGTAAGGGTAACGAGCAGTACTTC. The chain carries TRBV28 and TRBJ2-7; D is uncertain. V dropped 6 bases and J dropped 5 bases, with 20 bases sitting between them. The germline CDR1 and CDR2 sequences are MDHEN and SYDVKM. The CDR3 is 15 residues long.

The sample holds many counts of this clonotype. The chain has TRBV2 and TRBJ1-1, with D possibly TRBD1 on 6 matching bases. V shed 10 bases and J shed 0 bases, with 9 bases lying between them. Germline loops: CDR1 SNHLY, CDR2 FYNNEI. CDR3 length equals 12 residues. The CDR3 sequence: CANRAMNTEAFF. The CDR3 DNA reads as TGTGCCAACAGGGCCATGAACACTGAAGCTTTCTTT.

Many counts were recorded for this clonotype. V usage is TRBV19 and J usage is TRBJ2-5; D is ambiguous. The germline gives CDR1 LNHDA, CDR2 SQIVND (reference sequence). Trimming cost V 3 bases and J 5 bases, with 4 bases left between them. The CDR3 is made up of 11 amino acids. CDR3 DNA: TGTGCCAGTAGTATTAGTGAGACCCAGTACTTC. It yields the protein CASSISETQYF. Drawing the rest from reference TRBV19 and TRBJ2-5, the complete variable domain is DGGITQSPKYLFRKEGQNVTLSCEQNLNHDAMYWYRQDPGQGLRLIYYSQIVNDFQKGDIAEGYSVSREKKESFPLTVTSAQKNPTAFYLCASSISETQYFGPGTRLLVL.

At least ten counts were recorded for this clonotype. The rearrangement links TRBV4-3 to TRBJ2-2; a possible D gene is TRBD1 (5 bases). Germline V gives CDR1 LGHNA, CDR2 YSLEER. The CDR3 length is 16 residues. The germline V and J ends were trimmed by 0 bases and 4 bases, with 12 bases remaining between them. The CDR3 loop is CASSQDFGDSTGELFF. For the CDR3, the DNA is TGCGCCAGCAGCCAAGATTTTGGCGACAGCACCGGGGAGCTGTTTTTT.

This clonotype appeared many times. The genes are TRBV12-3 or TRBV12-4 and TRBJ2-2, with unresolved D. The CDR3 runs 15 residues. V lost 5 bases to trimming and J lost 4 bases, with 14 bases between them. The CDR3 is CASSRMGHTTGELFF. The CDR3 coding sequence is TGTGCCAGCAGTCGAATGGGCCATACCACCGGGGAGCTGTTTTTT.

This clonotype was counted at least ten times. The CDR3 loop reads CSAQTGSRNTIYF. As DNA, the CDR3 is TGCAGTGCTCAAACAGGGTCCAGAAACACCATATATTTT. The chain is built from TRBV20-1 and TRBJ1-3, with a tentative D call TRBD1 (6 bases). Per germline, CDR1 DFQATT and CDR2 SNEGSKA (reference sequence). This CDR3 is 13 amino acids long. Trimming cost V 5 bases and J 5 bases, with 13 bases left between them.

The chain joins TRBV27 to TRBJ1-1; D gene uncertain. V was pared by 0 bases and J by 7 bases, with 12 bases between. Germline V gene data show CDR1 as MNHEY and CDR2 as SMNVEV (reference sequence). There are 14 residues in the CDR3. The CDR3 nucleotides read TGTGCCAGCAGTTTATCTGGGCCGCAAAATGAAGCTTTCTTT. Its translation: CASSLSGPQNEAFF.

There are a few counts of this clonotype. J is TRBJ2-5 and V is TRBV24-1; D is perhaps TRBD1 (5 bases). Per the germline V gene, CDR1 is KGHDR and CDR2 is SFDVKD. The germline V and J ends were trimmed by 3 bases and 4 bases, with 14 bases remaining between them. There are 15 residues in the CDR3. The CDR3 DNA reads as TGTGCCACCAGTGATGGGCAACGGCAGGGAGAGACCCAGTACTTC. Protein: CATSDGQRQGETQYF.

V gene TRBV11-2 combines with J gene TRBJ2-2; 7 bases fit TRBD1. Losses at the gene ends were 3 bases for V and 4 bases for J; bases not matched to a gene: 5. The germline CDR1 and CDR2 sequences are SGHAT and FQNNGV. The CDR3 covers 15 residues. The chain's CDR3 is CASSFDRVGTGELFF. The CDR3 DNA reads TGTGCCAGCAGCTTTGACAGGGTGGGCACCGGGGAGCTGTTTTTT.

Here the CDR3 reads CASSPGQAGRERRHF. The CDR3 DNA is TGTGCCAGCAGCCCGGGACAGGCGGGAAGAGAAAGGAGGCATTTT. V and J are TRBV7-2 and TRBJ1-5; TRBD1 agrees at 8 bases. The ends lost 5 bases at V and 15 bases at J; junction bases unmatched: 18. The germline gives CDR1 SGHTA, CDR2 FQGNSA. The CDR3 spans 15 residues.

This clonotype was seen a handful of times. The gene calls are TRBV5-1 and TRBJ2-1; 10 nucleotides align to TRBD2. The CDR3 is made up of 15 amino acids. V dropped 0 bases and J dropped 7; count of bases not matched to a gene: 4. The V gene's germline CDR1 is SGHRS and CDR2 YFSETQ. In nucleotides, the CDR3 is TGCGCCAGCAGCTTGGCAGCGGGAGGGGCGAATGAGCAGTTCTTC. Translating it yields CASSLAAGGANEQFF.

The chain is built from TRBV2 and TRBJ2-5, with 16 bases matching TRBD2. Germline V CDR1 and CDR2: SNHLY, FYNNEI. After removal of 0 bases from V and 5 bases from J, the junction contained 24 bases not matched to a gene. The CDR3 spans 24 residues. The DNA for the CDR3 is TGTGCCAGCAGTGAAGCGCGGCGATCTCTAGTCCCGGGACTAGCGGGAGGGCCTATGGAGACCCAGTACTTC. This sequence encodes CASSEARRSLVPGLAGGPMETQYF.

At least ten counts were recorded for this clonotype. This rearrangement joins TRBV20-1 to TRBJ1-6; D is perhaps TRBD1 (5 bases). The germline gives CDR1 DFQATT, CDR2 SNEGSKA (reference sequence). V was cut by 1 base and J by 9 bases, with 13 bases left in between. The CDR3 is 14 amino acids. Here the CDR3 reads CSARGGAESSPLHF. The CDR3 DNA is TGCAGTGCTAGAGGAGGGGCGGAAAGTTCACCCCTCCACTTT.

This clonotype was detected only a few times. The chain has TRBV27 and TRBJ1-2; D possibly corresponds to TRBD1 (6 bases). The CDR3 totals 13 residues. The germline V and J ends were trimmed by 0 bases and 8 bases, with 10 bases remaining between them. Germline loops: CDR1 MNHEY, CDR2 SMNVEV (reference sequence). The CDR3 nucleotides read TGTGCCAGCAGTTTATCGTCAGGGGAAGGCTACACCTTC. It encodes CASSLSSGEGYTF.

The chain carries TRBV10-3 and TRBJ2-5; 9 nucleotides agree with TRBD1. The CDR3 covers 14 residues. The germline gives CDR1 ENHRY, CDR2 SYGVKD. J was trimmed by 2 bases and V by 6 bases; bases with no gene match: 4. Written as DNA, the CDR3 is TGTGCCATCAGACCTGGACAGGGGCAAGAGACCCAGTACTTC. Translating it yields CAIRPGQGQETQYF.

This clonotype was seen repeatedly, ten times or more. V gene TRBV20-1 combines with J gene TRBJ2-7; D is uncertain. The CDR3 is 14 amino acids. The germline V gene has CDR1 DFQATT and CDR2 SNEGSKA (reference sequence). Trimming removed 3 bases at V and 3 bases at J, with 15 bases between. The CDR3 sequence: CSARDSLIVYEQYF. CDR3 nucleotides: TGCAGTGCTAGGGATTCCCTAATAGTCTACGAGCAGTACTTC.

This clonotype appeared many times. The chain joins TRBV6-1 to TRBJ2-1, with 7 bases identical to TRBD2. The germline V gene has CDR1 MNHNS and CDR2 SASEGT. V was pared by 5 bases and J by 15 bases, with 13 bases of the junction left unmatched. The CDR3 spans 13 residues. Written as DNA, the CDR3 is TGTGCCAGCAGTACAAGCCTAGCGGCCCCCCCGTTCTTC. Amino acid sequence: CASSTSLAAPPFF.

Many counts were recorded for this clonotype. The chain carries TRBV12-3 or TRBV12-4 and TRBJ1-4; D gene unclear. There are 15 residues in the CDR3. V lost 7 bases, J lost 4 bases, and 16 bases lay in between. The CDR3 is CASTPQVGINEKLFF. DNA of the CDR3: TGTGCCAGCACCCCCCAAGTAGGGATTAATGAAAAACTGTTTTTT.

The genes are TRBV5-1 and TRBJ2-3, with D possibly matching TRBD1 (5 bases). This CDR3 has 14 residues. The germline V and J ends were trimmed by 4 bases and 6 bases, with 15 bases remaining between them. The germline gives CDR1 SGHRS, CDR2 YFSETQ. Written as DNA, the CDR3 is TGCGCCAGCAGCCTAGGGGCAGGATGGGATACGCAGTATTTT. As protein: CASSLGAGWDTQYF. The whole variable domain, filled in from reference TRBV5-1 and TRBJ2-3, reads KAGVTQTPRYLIKTRGQQVTLSCSPISGHRSVSWYQQTPGQGLQFLFEYFSETQRNKGNFPGRFSGRQFSNSRSEMNVSTLELGDSALYLCASSLGAGWDTQYFGPGTRLTVL.

This clonotype was picked up many times. This chain connects TRBV28 to TRBJ2-6; no reliable D call. Germline V lookup: CDR1 MDHEN, CDR2 SYDVKM. V was cut by 5 bases and J by 0 bases, with 11 bases left in between. This CDR3 is built from 16 residues. The CDR3 region has the DNA TGTGCCAGCAGTGCCTTAACCCGCTCTGGGGCCAACGTCCTGACTTTC. It translates to CASSALTRSGANVLTF.

The DNA of the CDR3 is TGTGCCAGCAGGACCTTCCAGGGGAGCGATCAGCCCCAGCATTTT. Amino acid sequence: CASRTFQGSDQPQHF. This sequence joins TRBV27 and TRBJ1-5; perhaps TRBD1 as D (6 bases). Trimming took off 6 bases at V and 5 bases at J, with 17 bases between the two ends. This CDR3 comprises 15 residues. The V gene's germline CDR1 is MNHEY and CDR2 SMNVEV (reference sequence).

The chain is built from TRBV7-2 and TRBJ1-4, with D possibly being TRBD1 (5 bases). There are 15 residues in the CDR3. Germline V lookup: CDR1 SGHTA, CDR2 FQGNSA. V lost 5 bases and J lost 8, with 18 bases in between. As DNA, the CDR3 is TGTGCCAGCAGCCCGGGGCCGGGGGATTCGGAAAAACTGTTTTTT. It specifies CASSPGPGDSEKLFF.

This clonotype occurred many times. The chain recombines TRBV12-3 or TRBV12-4 with TRBJ2-5, with unresolved D. CDR3 length: 14 residues. V lost 3 bases to trimming and J lost 2 bases, with 10 bases between them. In DNA, the CDR3 is TGTGCCAGCAGTTTTGTGACGAATCAAGAGACCCAGTACTTC. It yields the protein CASSFVTNQETQYF.